This TCR beta chain was captured in a study of blood T cell repertoires in COVID-19. Across the study: COVID-19 samples, acute and convalescent, were from the United States, Italy and Spain. Nucleic acid was either cDNA or gDNA, and it came from T cells, B-cell-depleted T cells, or PBMCs.

In the source study's methods: Amplification with reference gene primers provided the estimates of nucleated cell counts. The method was immunoSEQ multiplex PCR; TCRdb's version includes in-frame clones alone and lacks a portion of them. From that table come the V and J calls and clone size; the DNA was used to work out D and trimming. The data contain about 670,000 clones, around 90% of them seen just once; the ten biggest clones take up roughly 0.25%. CDR1 is MNHEY, CDR2 SVGEGT, per germline. The length of the CDR3 is 13 residues. With 5 bases clipped from V and 5 bases from J, the junction kept 3 bases outside the gene matches.

The source is a woman between 18 and 30 years old with acute or convalescent COVID-19. The V and J genes are TRBV6-2 or TRBV6-3 and TRBJ2-7; 10 bases line up with TRBD1. Source material: peripheral blood. In DNA form, the CDR3 reads TGTGCCAGCAGTGGGACAGGGGTCCACGAGCAGTACTTC. It codes for CASSGTGVHEQYF.